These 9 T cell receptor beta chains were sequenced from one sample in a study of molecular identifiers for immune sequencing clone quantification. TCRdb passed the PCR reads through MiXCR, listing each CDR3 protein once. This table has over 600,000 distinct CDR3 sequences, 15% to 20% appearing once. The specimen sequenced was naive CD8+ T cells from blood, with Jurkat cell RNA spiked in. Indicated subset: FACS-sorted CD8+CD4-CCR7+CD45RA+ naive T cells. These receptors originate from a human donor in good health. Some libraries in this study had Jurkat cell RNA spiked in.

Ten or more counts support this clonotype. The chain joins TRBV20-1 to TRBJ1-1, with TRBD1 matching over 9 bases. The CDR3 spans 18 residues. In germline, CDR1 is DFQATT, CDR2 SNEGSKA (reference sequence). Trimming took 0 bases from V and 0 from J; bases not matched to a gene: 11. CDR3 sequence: CSARDLRDRVRMNTEAFF. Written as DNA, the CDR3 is TGCAGTGCTAGAGATCTAAGGGACAGGGTACGAATGAACACTGAAGCTTTCTTT.

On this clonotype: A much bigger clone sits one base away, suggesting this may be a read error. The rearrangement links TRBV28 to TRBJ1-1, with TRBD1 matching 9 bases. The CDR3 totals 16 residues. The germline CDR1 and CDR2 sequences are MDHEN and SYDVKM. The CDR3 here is CASSFGQGIMNTGAFF. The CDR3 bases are TGTGCCAGCAGTTTCGGACAGGGGATCATGAACACTGGAGCTTTCTTT.

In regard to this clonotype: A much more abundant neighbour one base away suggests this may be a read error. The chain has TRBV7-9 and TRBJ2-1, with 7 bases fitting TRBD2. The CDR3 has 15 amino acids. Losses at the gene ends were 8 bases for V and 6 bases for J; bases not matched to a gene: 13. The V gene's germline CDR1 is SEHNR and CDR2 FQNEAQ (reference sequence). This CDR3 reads CASGHTTPGGNEQFF. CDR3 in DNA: TGTGCCAGCGGCCACACAACCCCGGGAGGCAATGAGCAGTTCTTC.

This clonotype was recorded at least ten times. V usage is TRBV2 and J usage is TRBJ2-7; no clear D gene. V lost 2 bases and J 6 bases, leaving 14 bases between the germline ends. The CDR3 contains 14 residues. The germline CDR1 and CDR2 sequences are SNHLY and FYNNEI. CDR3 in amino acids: CASSEFGDDAEQYF. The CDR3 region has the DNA TGTGCCAGCAGTGAATTTGGGGATGATGCCGAGCAGTACTTC.

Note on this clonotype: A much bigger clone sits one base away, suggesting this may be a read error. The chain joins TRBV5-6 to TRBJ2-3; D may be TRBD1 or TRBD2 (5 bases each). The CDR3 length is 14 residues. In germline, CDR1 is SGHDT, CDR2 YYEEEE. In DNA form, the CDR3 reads TGTGCCAGCAACTTGGAAGGGGCGGGAGATACGCAGTATTTT. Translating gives CASNLEGAGDTQYF.

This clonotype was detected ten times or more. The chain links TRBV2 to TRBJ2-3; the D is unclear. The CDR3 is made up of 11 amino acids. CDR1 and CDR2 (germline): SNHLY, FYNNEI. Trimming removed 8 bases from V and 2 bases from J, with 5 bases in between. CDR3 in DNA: TGTGCCAGCTATCTCACAGATACGCAGTATTTT. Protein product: CASYLTDTQYF.

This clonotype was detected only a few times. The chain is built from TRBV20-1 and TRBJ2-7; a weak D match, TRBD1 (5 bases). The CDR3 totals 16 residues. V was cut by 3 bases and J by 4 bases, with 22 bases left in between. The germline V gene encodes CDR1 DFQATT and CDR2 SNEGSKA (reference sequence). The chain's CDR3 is CSASWGAVTSTYEQYF. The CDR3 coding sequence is TGCAGTGCTAGTTGGGGCGCTGTGACCTCAACTTACGAGCAGTACTTC.

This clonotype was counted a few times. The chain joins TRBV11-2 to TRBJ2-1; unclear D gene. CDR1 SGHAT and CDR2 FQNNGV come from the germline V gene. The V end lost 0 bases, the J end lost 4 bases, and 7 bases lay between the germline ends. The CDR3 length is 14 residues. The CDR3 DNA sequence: TGTGCCAGCAGCTTAGACGCAAGGTACAATGAGCAGTTCTTC. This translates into CASSLDARYNEQFF.

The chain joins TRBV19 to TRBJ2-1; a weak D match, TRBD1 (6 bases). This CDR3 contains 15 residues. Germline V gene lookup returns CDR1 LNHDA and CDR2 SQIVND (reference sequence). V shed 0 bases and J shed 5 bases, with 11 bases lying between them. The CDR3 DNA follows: TGTGCCAGTAGTATAGATCGGACAGCCAACAATGAGCAGTTCTTC. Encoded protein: CASSIDRTANNEQFF.